The following is a T cell receptor (beta chain) sequence with its context. There is no known antigen for this receptor. No much larger clone exists at a distance of one base, and base qualities are not known. The method was 5' RACE. Sequencing took place on a NextSeq 500. Unique molecular identifiers were attached to individual cDNA molecules in the TCR library protocol so that sequencing error and PCR bias could be corrected. TCR alpha and beta chains were both sequenced, and the abundances of alpha and beta sequences in each sample were closely correlated with each other. The study's processing was this. V gene, J gene and CDR3 annotation of TCR sequences was performed with Decombinator V4. TCRs were defined as expanded if a significant change between any two time points was detected under a Poisson model with p below 0.0001. TCR abundances were normalised to the total number of TCRs sequenced per sample and expressed as counts per million. MAIT TCRs were defined by TRAV1-2 paired with TRAJ12, TRAJ20 or TRAJ33, and iNKT TCRs by TRAV10 paired with TRAJ18. VDJdb, accessed 1 November 2021, was searched for CMV, EBV and SARS-CoV-2 annotated TCRs, excluding TCRs annotated for multiple antigens. TCRdb itself trimmed the public reads at Q25 with fastp, ran MiXCR and retained productive beta chains. Merged by CDR3 protein, the rows form single entries marked with the most common genes and DNA. These V and J calls originate from TCRdb's pipeline instead of the authors' own analysis. The sample table holds 60,000 or so distinct CDR3 sequences, of which 10% to 15% were seen once. The ten top clones hold approximately 1.3% of the sample.

Set within a cohort of healthcare workers in London, UK, this nested case-control study involved weekly PCR testing of nasopharyngeal swabs along with blood sampling. Healthcare workers were recruited between 23 and 31 March 2020, during the week of the UK lockdown, and were followed weekly for up to roughly 16 weeks. This entry belongs to a study of early T cells in non-severe SARS-CoV-2 infection (dated by TCRdb to 2020 to 2023). Study-level background: TCR sequencing used bulk RNA from unsorted whole blood, so alpha and beta chains could not be paired. What the work shows at the level of the full study, not this receptor alone: Matching against VDJdb was skewed toward anti-spike CD8 responses, likely underestimated virus-specific expansions, and missed private and CD4 specificities.

From cysteine to phenylalanine, the CDR3 is 14 amino acids long. Kept here is only the CDR3 DNA, which spans 42 bases and is read in frame from base 1. V is pared back by 2 bases and J by 6 bases, with 11 bases lying between the germline termini. Here the sequenced sample was whole blood, taken at baseline. The sequence came from an adult who was a healthcare worker with PCR-confirmed SARS-CoV-2 infection or an uninfected control (not recorded which). The V and J genes are TRBV12-3 or TRBV12-4 and TRBJ2-1; confidence is insufficient to name the D gene. The nucleotide sequence is TGTGCCAGCAGTTTATATGCAGGACCCAATGAGCAGTTCTTC. The translation is CASSLYAGPNEQFF.